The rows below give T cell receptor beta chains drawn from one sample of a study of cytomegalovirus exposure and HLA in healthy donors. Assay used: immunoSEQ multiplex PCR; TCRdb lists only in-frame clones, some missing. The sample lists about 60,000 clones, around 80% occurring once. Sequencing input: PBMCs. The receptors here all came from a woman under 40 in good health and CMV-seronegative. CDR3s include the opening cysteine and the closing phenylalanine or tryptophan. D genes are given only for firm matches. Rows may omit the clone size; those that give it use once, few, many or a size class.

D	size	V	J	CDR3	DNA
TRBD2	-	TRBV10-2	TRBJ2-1	CANPPGLAVLQFF	TGCGCCAACCCTCCGGGACTAGCGGTCCTGCAGTTCTTC
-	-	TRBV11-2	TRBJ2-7	CASGAGSYEQYF	TGTGCCAGCGGGGCAGGGTCCTACGAGCAGTACTTC
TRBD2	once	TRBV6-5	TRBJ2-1	CASGRREAYNEQFF	TGTGCCAGCGGAAGGCGGGAGGCCTACAATGAGCAGTTCTTC
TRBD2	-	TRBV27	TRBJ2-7	CASSSKRETGEQYF	TGTGCCAGCAGTTCTAAGCGGGAGACCGGCGAGCAGTACTTC
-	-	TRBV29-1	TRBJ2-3	CSVEVGRADTQYF	TGCAGCGTTGAGGTGGGGCGAGCAGATACGCAGTATTTT
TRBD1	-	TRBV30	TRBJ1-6	CAWSSPGQGVSPLHF	TGTGCCTGGAGTTCCCCGGGACAGGGGGTATCACCCCTCCACTTT
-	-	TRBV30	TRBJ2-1	CAAISPADEQFF	TGTGCAGCTATATCCCCGGCGGATGAGCAGTTCTTC
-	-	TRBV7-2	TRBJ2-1	CASSPRGEQFF	TGTGCCAGCAGCCCCCGGGGTGAGCAGTTCTTC
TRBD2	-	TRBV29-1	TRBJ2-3	CSVLSTSGGPDTQYF	TGCAGCGTTCTCTCAACTAGCGGGGGGCCAGATACGCAGTATTTT
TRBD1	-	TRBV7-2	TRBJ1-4	CASSPTGSNEKLFF	TGTGCCAGCAGCCCGACAGGGTCTAATGAAAAACTGTTTTTT
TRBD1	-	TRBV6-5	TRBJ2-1	CASSYLTGANEQFF	TGTGCCAGCAGTTATTTAACAGGGGCCAATGAGCAGTTCTTC
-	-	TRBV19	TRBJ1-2	CASSKAGYGYTF	TGTGCCAGTAGTAAGGCGGGCTATGGCTACACCTTC
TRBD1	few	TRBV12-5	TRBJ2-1	CASGTGQGSLNEQFF	TGTGCTAGTGGTACGGGACAGGGGTCGCTCAATGAGCAGTTCTTC
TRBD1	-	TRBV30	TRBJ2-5	CAWSVQGQGRKTQYF	TGTGCCTGGAGTGTACAGGGACAGGGGAGAAAGACCCAGTACTTC
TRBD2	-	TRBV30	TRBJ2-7	CAWSTGLAGYEQYF	TGTGCCTGGAGTACGGGACTAGCGGGCTACGAGCAGTACTTC